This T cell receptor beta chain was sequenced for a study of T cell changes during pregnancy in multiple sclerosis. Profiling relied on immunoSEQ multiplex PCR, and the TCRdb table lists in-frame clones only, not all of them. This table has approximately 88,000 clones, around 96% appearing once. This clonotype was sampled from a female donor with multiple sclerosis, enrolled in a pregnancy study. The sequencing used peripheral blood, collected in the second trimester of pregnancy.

CDR3 in amino acids: CASSLAASGSTDTQYF. The CDR3 nucleotides read TGTGCCAGCAGCTTGGCGGCTAGCGGGAGCACAGATACGCAGTATTTT. The rearrangement links TRBV5-6 to TRBJ2-3, with TRBD2 matching 8 bases. The CDR3 is made up of 16 amino acids. Germline V gene data show CDR1 as SGHDT and CDR2 as YYEEEE. The trim removed 0 bases at V and 0 bases at J, leaving 3 bases unmatched.